This TCR beta chain comes out of a study of T cells expressing NK-cell markers. Study-level findings and limits: Similarly, these clonotypes led the CD3+CD56-NKG2C+ fraction as well in a few donors.

TCRdb re-called the 5' RACE reads and catalogs CDR3 proteins one per entry, DNA excluded. This sample lists more than 120,000 distinct CDR3 sequences; its ten largest clones have about 12%. This CDR3 is 14 amino acids long. The germline gives CDR1 MNHEY, CDR2 SVGEGT. In regard to this clonotype: Its target is unknown.

The clonotype originates from a young man in good health. The V and J genes are TRBV6-2 or TRBV6-3 and TRBJ1-1; as DNA is missing, the TRBD1 call by TCRdb cannot be tested. Sample: blood T cells: a sorted CD56 or NKG2C T cell subset, CD4+ or CD8+ T cells, or bulk PBMC T cells (not recorded which). CDR3 loop: CASSYFRGDGEAFF.